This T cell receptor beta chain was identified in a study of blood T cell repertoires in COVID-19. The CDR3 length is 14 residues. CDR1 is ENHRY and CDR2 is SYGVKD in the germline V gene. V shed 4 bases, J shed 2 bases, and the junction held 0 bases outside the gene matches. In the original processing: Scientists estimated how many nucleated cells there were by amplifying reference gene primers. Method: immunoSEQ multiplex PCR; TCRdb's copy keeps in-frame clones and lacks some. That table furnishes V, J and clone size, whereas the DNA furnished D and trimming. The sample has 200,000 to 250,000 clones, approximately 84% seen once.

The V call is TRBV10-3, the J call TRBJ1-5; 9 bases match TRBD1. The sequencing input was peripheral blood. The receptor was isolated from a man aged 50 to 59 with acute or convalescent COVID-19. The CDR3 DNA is TGTGCCATCAGTGGGGACAGGGGCAATCAGCCCCAGCATTTT. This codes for CAISGDRGNQPQHF.